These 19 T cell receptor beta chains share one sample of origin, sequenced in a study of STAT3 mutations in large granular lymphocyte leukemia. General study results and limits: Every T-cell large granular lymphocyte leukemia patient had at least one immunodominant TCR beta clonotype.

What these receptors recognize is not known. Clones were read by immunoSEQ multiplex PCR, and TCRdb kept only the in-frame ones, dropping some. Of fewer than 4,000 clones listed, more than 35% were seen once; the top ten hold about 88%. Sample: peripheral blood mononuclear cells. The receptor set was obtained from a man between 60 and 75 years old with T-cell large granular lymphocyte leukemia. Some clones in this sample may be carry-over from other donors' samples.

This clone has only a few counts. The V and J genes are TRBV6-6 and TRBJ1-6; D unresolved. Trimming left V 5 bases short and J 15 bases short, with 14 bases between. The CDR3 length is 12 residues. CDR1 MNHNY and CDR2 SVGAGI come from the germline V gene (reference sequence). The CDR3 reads CASSDPARRLHF. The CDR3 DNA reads TGTGCCAGCAGTGACCCAGCTAGGCGCCTCCACTTT.

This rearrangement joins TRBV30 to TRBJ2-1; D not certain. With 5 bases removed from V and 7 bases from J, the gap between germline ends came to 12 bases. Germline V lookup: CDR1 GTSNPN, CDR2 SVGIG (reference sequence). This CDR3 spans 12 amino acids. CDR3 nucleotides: TGTGCCTGGTCGGCAACGATTAATGAGCAGTTCTTC. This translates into CAWSATINEQFF.

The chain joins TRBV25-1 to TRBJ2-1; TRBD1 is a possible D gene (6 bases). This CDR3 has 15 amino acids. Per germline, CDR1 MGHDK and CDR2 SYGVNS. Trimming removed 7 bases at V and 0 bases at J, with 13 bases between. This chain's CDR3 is CASTPGQGSYNEQFF. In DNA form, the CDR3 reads TGTGCCAGCACACCGGGACAAGGCTCCTACAATGAGCAGTTCTTC.

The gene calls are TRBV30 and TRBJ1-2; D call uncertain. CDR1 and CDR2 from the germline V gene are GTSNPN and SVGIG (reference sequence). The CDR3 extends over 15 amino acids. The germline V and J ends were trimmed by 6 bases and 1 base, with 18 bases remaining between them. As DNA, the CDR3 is TGTGCCTGCCTCCCTGGACCCCCGCTTAACTATGGCTACACCTTC. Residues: CACLPGPPLNYGYTF.

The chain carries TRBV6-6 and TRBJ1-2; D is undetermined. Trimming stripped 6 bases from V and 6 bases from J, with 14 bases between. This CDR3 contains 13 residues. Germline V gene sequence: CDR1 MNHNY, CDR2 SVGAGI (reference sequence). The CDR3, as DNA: TGTGCCAGCAGGCCGTCGGAGAGGGATGGCTACACCTTC. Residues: CASRPSERDGYTF.

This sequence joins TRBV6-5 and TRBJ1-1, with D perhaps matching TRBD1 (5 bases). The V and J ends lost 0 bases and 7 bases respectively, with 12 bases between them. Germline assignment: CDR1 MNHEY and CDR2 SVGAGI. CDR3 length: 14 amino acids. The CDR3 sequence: CASSYSGPKNEAFF. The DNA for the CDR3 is TGTGCCAGCAGTTACTCGGGGCCGAAAAATGAAGCTTTCTTT.

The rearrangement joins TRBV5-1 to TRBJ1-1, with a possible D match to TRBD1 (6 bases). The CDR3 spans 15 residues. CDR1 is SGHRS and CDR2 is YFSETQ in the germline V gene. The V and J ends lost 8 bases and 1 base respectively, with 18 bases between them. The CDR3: CASRKGDQGNTEAFF. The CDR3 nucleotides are TGCGCCAGTCGGAAGGGGGATCAAGGGAACACTGAAGCTTTCTTT.

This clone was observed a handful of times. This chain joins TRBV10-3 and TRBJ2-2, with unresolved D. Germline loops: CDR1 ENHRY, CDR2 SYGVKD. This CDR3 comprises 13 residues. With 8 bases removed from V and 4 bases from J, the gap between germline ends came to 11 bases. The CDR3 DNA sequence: TGTGCCATCCGCCCAGGTGTCACCGGGGAGCTGTTTTTT. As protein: CAIRPGVTGELFF.

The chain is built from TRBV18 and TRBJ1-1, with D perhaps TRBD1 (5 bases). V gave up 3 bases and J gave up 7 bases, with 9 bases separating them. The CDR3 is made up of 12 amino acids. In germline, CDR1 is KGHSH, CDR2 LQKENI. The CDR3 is CASSPGPLEAFF. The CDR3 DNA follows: TGTGCCAGCTCACCGGGGCCCCTTGAAGCTTTCTTT. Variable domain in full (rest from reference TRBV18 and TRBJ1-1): NAGVMQNPRHLVRRRGQEARLRCSPMKGHSHVYWYRQLPEEGLKFMVYLQKENIIDESGMPKERFSAEFPKEGPSILRIQQVVRGDSAAYFCASSPGPLEAFFGQGTRLTVV.

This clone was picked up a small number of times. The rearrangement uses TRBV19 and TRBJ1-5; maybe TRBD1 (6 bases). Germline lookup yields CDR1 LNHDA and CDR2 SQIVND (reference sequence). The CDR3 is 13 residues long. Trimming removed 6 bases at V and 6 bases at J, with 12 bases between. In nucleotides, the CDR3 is TGTGCCAGTAGGCGGGACAACAGTCAGCCCCAGCATTTT. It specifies CASRRDNSQPQHF.

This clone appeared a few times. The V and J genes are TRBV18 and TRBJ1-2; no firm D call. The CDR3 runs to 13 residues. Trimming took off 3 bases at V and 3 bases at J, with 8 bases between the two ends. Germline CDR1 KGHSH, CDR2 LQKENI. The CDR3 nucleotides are TGTGCCAGCTCACCGCAGGAAGACTATGGCTACACCTTC. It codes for CASSPQEDYGYTF. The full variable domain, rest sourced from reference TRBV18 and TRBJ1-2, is NAGVMQNPRHLVRRRGQEARLRCSPMKGHSHVYWYRQLPEEGLKFMVYLQKENIIDESGMPKERFSAEFPKEGPSILRIQQVVRGDSAAYFCASSPQEDYGYTFGSGTRLTVV.

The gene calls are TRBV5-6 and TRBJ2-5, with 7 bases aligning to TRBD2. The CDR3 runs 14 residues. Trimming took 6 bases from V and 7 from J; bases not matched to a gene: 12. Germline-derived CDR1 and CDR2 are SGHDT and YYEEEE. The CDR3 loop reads CASNLKVAGRTQYF. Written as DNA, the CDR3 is TGTGCCAGCAACCTGAAGGTAGCGGGCAGGACCCAGTACTTC.

The CDR3 here is CASSLPGGDGYTF. CDR3 nucleotide sequence: TGCGCCAGCAGCTTACCAGGGGGGGACGGCTACACCTTC. The gene calls are TRBV5-1 and TRBJ1-2; 7 bases agree with TRBD1. V gave up 2 bases and J gave up 8 bases; unmatched junction bases: 6. This CDR3 spans 13 amino acids. Germline V gives CDR1 SGHRS, CDR2 YFSETQ.

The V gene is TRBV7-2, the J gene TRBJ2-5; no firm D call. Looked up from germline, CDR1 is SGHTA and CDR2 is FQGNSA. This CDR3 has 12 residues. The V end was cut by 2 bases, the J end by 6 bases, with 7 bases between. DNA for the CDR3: TGTGCCAGCAGCTTACCCCCCAAGACCCAGTACTTC. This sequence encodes CASSLPPKTQYF.

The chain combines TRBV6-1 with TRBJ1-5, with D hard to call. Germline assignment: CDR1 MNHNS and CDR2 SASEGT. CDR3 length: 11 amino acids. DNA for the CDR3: TGTGCGAGCGGGGGCAATCAGCCCCAGCATTTT. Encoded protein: CASGGNQPQHF.

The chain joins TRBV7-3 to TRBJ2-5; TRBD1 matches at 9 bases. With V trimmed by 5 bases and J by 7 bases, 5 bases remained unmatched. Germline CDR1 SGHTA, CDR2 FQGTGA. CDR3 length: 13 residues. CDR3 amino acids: CASSDRGVGTQYF. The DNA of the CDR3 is TGTGCCAGCAGCGACAGGGGGGTAGGGACCCAGTACTTC.

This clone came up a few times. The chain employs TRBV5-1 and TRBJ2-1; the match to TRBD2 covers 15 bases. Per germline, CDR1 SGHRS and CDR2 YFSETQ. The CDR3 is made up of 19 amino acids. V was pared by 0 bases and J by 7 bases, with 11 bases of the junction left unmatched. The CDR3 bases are TGCGCCAGCAGCTTGGACGCCCTTAACGGACTAGCGGGAGGGAATGAGCAGTTCTTC. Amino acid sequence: CASSLDALNGLAGGNEQFF.

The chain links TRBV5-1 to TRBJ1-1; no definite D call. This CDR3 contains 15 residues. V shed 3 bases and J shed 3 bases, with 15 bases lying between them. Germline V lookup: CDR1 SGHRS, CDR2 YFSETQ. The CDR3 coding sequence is TGCGCCAGCAGCTCGAAACCGGGGTCGGACACTGAAGCTTTCTTT. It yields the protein CASSSKPGSDTEAFF.

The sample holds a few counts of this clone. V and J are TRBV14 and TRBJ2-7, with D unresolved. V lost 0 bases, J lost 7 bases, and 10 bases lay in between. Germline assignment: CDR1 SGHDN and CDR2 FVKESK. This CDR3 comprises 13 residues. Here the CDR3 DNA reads TGTGCCAGCAGCCAAGATGTAGGACGGGAGCAGTACTTC. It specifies CASSQDVGREQYF.